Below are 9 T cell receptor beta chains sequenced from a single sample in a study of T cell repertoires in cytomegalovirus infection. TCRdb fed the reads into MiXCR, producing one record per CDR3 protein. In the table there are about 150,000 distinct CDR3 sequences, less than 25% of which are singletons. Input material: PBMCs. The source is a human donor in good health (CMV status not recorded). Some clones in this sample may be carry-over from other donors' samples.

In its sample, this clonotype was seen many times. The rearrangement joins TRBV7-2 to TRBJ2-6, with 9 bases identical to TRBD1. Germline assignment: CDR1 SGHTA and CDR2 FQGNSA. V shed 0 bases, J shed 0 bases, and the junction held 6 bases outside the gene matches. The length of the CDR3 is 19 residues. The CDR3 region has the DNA TGTGCCAGCAGCTTAGCGGGACAGGGAGAGTACTCTGGGGCCAACGTCCTGACTTTC. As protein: CASSLAGQGEYSGANVLTF.

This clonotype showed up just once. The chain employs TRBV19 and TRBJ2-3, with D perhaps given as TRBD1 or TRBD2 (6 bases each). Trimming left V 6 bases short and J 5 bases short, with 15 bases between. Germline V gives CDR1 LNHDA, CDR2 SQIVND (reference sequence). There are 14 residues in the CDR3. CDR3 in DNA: TGTGCCAGTAGGAGGACAGACGGGGGAGATACGCAGTATTTT. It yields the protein CASRRTDGGDTQYF.

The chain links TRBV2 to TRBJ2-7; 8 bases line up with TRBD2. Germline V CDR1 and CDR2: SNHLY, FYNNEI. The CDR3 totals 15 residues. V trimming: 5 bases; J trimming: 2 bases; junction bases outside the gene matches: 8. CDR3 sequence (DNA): TGTGCCAGCAGTACTTTGACTAGCGTAACCTACGAGCAGTACTTC. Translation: CASSTLTSVTYEQYF.

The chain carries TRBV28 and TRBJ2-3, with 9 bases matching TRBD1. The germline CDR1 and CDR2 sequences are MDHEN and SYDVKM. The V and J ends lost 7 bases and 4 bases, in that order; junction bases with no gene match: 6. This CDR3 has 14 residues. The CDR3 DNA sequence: TGTGCCAGCACCCGGGACAGGGCTTCAGATACGCAGTATTTT. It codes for CASTRDRASDTQYF.

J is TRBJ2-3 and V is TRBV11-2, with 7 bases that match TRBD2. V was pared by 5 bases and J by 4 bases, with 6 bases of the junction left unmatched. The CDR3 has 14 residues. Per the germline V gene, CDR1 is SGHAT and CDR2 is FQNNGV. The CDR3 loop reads CASSPVRGADTQYF. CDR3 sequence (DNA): TGTGCCAGCAGCCCCGTCCGGGGGGCAGATACGCAGTATTTT.

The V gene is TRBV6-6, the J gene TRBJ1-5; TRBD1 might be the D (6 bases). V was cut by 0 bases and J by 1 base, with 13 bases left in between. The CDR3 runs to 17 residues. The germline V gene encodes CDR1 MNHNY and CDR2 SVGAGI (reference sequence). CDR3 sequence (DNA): TGTGCCAGCAGTTACTCGAAAACAGGGAGAAGCAATCAGCCCCAGCATTTT. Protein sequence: CASSYSKTGRSNQPQHF.

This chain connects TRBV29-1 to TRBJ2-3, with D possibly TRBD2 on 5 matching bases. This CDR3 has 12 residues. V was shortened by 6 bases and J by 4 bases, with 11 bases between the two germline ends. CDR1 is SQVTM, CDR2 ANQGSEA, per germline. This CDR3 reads CSVLGVSDTQYF. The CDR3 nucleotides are TGCAGCGTCCTGGGAGTCTCAGATACGCAGTATTTT.

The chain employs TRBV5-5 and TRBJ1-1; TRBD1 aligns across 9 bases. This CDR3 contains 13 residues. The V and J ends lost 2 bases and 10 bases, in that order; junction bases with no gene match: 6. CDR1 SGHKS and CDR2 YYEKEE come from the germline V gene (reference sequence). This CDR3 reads CASSFSTGGRAFF. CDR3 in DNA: TGTGCCAGCAGCTTCTCTACAGGGGGCAGAGCTTTCTTT. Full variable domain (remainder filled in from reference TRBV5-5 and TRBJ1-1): DAGVTQSPTHLIKTRGQQVTLRCSPISGHKSVSWYQQVLGQGPQFIFQYYEKEERGRGNFPDRFSARQFPNYSSELNVNALLLGDSALYLCASSFSTGGRAFFGQGTRLTVV.

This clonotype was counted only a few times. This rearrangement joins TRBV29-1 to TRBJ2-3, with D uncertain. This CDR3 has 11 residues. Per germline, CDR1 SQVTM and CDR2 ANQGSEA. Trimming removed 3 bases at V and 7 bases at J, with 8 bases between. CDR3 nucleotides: TGCAGCGTTGAGGGAACGTATACGCAGTATTTT. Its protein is CSVEGTYTQYF.